The source of this T cell receptor beta chain is a study of graft-versus-host responses after intestinal transplantation. Study-level background: Isolated intestinal, liver-intestinal, or multivisceral transplants were what recipients had. The whole recipient group had anti-thymocyte globulin induction followed by tacrolimus and steroids for around three years.

The data were produced by immunoSEQ multiplex PCR, yet TCRdb's version contains in-frame clones alone and is incomplete. The profile shows under 50,000 clones, just over 90% of them singletons. This CDR3 contains 14 residues. Germline V CDR1 and CDR2: LNHDA, SQIVND (reference sequence). The germline V and J ends were trimmed by 7 bases and 5 bases, with 14 bases remaining between them. The study's findings and limits: Ileal or blood samples showed some GvH clones first, and such clones were also found in recipient marrow. Graft-donor T cell macrochimerism in patients accompanied high graft-versus-host to host-versus-graft clonal ratios in allografts.

Note on this clone: Its matching antigen is unknown.

The rearrangement uses TRBV19 and TRBJ2-2; D is undetermined. Specimen: PBMCs, collected 734 days after intestinal transplantation. The origin of this receptor is a human patient who received an intestinal transplant, so some T cells may come from the graft donor. In DNA form, the CDR3 reads TGTGCCAGTACCTGGGCCGGGTTGACCGGGGAGCTGTTTTTT. Residues: CASTWAGLTGELFF.